The T cell receptor (beta chain) under discussion was sequenced for a study of blood T cell repertoires in COVID-19. Background on the study: Both acute and convalescent COVID-19 samples were obtained from the United States, Italy and Spain. Sample material is recorded as cDNA or gDNA derived from T cells, B-cell-depleted T cells, or PBMCs.

This table comes from immunoSEQ multiplex PCR, and its TCRdb copy is limited to in-frame clones, with some not included. The sample has about 83,000 clones, more than 75% seen once. The CDR3 loop spans 13 amino acids. J gave up 3 bases and V 7 bases, and 6 bases lay outside the gene matches. Germline CDR1 is MDHEN and CDR2 is SYDVKM. Material for sequencing was peripheral blood. The sequence derives from a man between 50 and 59 years old with active COVID-19. The rearrangement links TRBV28 to TRBJ2-7; 7 bases are a match to TRBD1. DNA of the CDR3: TGTGCCAGCACCAGGGGGAAGAACTACGAGCAGTACTTC. It codes for CASTRGKNYEQYF.